This record concerns one T cell receptor beta chain sequence. Its antigen is not identified. TCRalpha and TCRbeta libraries used 5'RACE with constant-segment primers and UMIs. TCRdb redid the calling of the 5' RACE reads with MiXCR, one entry per CDR3 protein. Altogether 380,000 or so distinct CDR3 sequences are present, roughly an eighth being singletons, with the ten largest covering 20% to 25%. The sample originates from a study of T-cell memory formation after mild COVID-19. The study, taken as a whole, reports: CD4+ bias marked clones expanding day 15 to 37, unlike balanced contracting clones.

Germline lookup yields CDR1 MGHRA and CDR2 YSYEKL. CDR3 length: 18 amino acids. The trim removed 11 bases at V and 5 bases at J, leaving 20 bases unmatched. This receptor was taken from a man in his late teens or twenties who had mild COVID-19 (a few samples of this study predate the infection). Cell type and time point are not known. Sequenced material: PBMCs or a T cell subset sorted from them (not recorded which). The chain recombines TRBV4-1 with TRBJ2-1; TRBD2 agrees at 11 bases. The CDR3 nucleotides are TGCGCCTCAGGCCCAGGGCTAGCGGGGGGCCGCACCCACAATGAGCAGTTCTTC. Protein product: CASGPGLAGGRTHNEQFF.